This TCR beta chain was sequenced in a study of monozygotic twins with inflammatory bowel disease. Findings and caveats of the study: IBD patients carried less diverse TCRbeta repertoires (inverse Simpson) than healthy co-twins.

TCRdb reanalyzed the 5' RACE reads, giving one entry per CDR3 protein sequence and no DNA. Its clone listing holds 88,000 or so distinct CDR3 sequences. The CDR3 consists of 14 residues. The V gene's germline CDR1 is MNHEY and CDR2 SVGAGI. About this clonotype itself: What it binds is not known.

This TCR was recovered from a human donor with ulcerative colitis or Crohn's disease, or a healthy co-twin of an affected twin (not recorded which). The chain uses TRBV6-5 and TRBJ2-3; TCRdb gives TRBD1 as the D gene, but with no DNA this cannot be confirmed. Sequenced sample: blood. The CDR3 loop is CASSFPGQPDTQYF.